This T cell receptor beta chain was sequenced in a study of shared T cell receptors in the human thymus. Only in-frame clones appear in the TCRdb table, and some are missing; sequencing was by immunoSEQ multiplex PCR. The table lists roughly 660,000 clones, roughly 90% of them singletons, with about 0.01% in the top ten. CDR1 is SGHDN and CDR2 is FVKESK in the germline V gene. V was pared by 4 bases and J by 3 bases, with 9 bases of the junction left unmatched. CDR3 length: 16 amino acids. This sample was shared with a second study, whose subject was human thymus T cells. In that study: The sample donors, healthy Finnish infants, were having corrective surgery for congenital heart defects. The thymus tissue came from resections taken during corrective heart surgery. Blood and thymic repertoires both appeared biased in V and J gene usage. Related research found strongly overlapping thymic repertoires in unrelated individuals.

This sequence joins TRBV14 and TRBJ2-7; TRBD1 aligns across 10 bases. This receptor was obtained from a boy less than two years old with a congenital heart defect. Sequencing used thymocytes. This CDR3 is CASSRIDDRGRYEQYF. CDR3 nucleotides: TGTGCCAGCAGCCGGATAGATGACAGGGGGCGCTACGAGCAGTACTTC.